This TCR beta chain was retrieved from a study of early T cells in non-severe SARS-CoV-2 infection. Overall study: The input, bulk RNA from unsorted whole blood, was sequenced, and chains were unpaired.

Unique molecular identifiers (one per individual cDNA molecule) were attached. TCRdb re-derived calls from the 5' RACE reads in MiXCR, one entry per CDR3 protein. The sample has about 33,000 distinct CDR3 sequences, approximately 5% seen once. This clonotype was detected ten times or more. What it binds is not known. Findings of the study overall: VDJdb matching favored anti-spike CD8 responses, missing private and CD4 specificities.

The sequence came from an adult who was a healthcare worker with PCR-confirmed SARS-CoV-2 infection or an uninfected control (not recorded which). The source material was whole blood.

The CDR3 spells CASSLRLTNEKLFF. The CDR3 region has the DNA TGTGCCAGCAGTTTACGCTTAACTAATGAAAAACTGTTTTTT. This chain connects TRBV27 to TRBJ1-4; D gene unclear. The CDR3 covers 14 residues. The germline gives CDR1 MNHEY, CDR2 SMNVEV (reference sequence). The germline V and J ends were trimmed by 2 bases and 1 base, with 5 bases remaining between them.